In its sample, the clone carrying this TCR beta chain was seen once. The method was immunoSEQ multiplex PCR; TCRdb's version includes in-frame clones alone and lacks a portion of them. In the table there are around 250,000 clones, 75% to 85% of which are singletons. These data belong to a study of blood T cell repertoires in COVID-19. This CDR3 contains 14 residues. Trimming removed 4 bases from V and 4 bases from J, with 13 bases in between. The germline V gene has CDR1 SGHVS and CDR2 FQNEAQ. The sequence derives from a man aged 50 or older with active or convalescent COVID-19. The rearrangement uses TRBV7-8 and TRBJ1-1, with a tentative D call TRBD1 (5 bases). Input material: peripheral blood. CDR3 in amino acids: CASSWGRSSTEAFF. In DNA, the CDR3 is TGTGCCAGCAGCTGGGGGAGGAGCAGCACTGAAGCTTTCTTT.